The entry that follows covers one TCR beta chain sequence. Its antigen is not yet known. No per-base quality is available; no much larger clone lies one base away. To prepare the library, the immunoSEQ multiplex PCR assay was applied. TCRdb holds this immuneACCESS table with in-frame rearrangements only. Some clones are missing; in checked studies, unresolved V genes explain under half, and the rest has no known cause. A total of around 100,000 clones appear in this sample, about 95% of them only once. About 0.3% of the sample rests with the top ten. This specimen belongs to a study of technical replicates of blood from several donors (dated by TCRdb to 2016 to 2017). V trim: 4 bases; J trim: 3 bases; unmatched bases: 11. Spanning cysteine to phenylalanine, the CDR3 consists of 16 amino acids. The entry retains the CDR3 DNA only, 48 bases that are in frame from base 1. Looking up the germline V gene yields CDR1 SGDLS and CDR2 YYNGEE.

The sequenced sample consisted of T cells isolated from PBMCs. This receptor was obtained from a human donor in good health. The chain is encoded by TRBV9 joined to TRBJ2-3; the central 7 bases match TRBD2. The CDR3 amino acid sequence is: CASSPYSAGETDTQYF. The sequence in DNA is TGTGCCAGCAGCCCCTATTCGGCGGGAGAAACAGATACGCAGTATTTT. Beyond the CDR3, the reference TRBV9 and TRBJ2-3 genes provide the residues; the full variable domain reads: DSGVTQTPKHLITATGQRVTLRCSPRSGDLSVYWYQQSLDQGLQFLIQYYNGEERAKGNILERFSAQQFPDLHSELNLSSLELGDSALYFCASSPYSAGETDTQYFGPGTRLTVL.